This passage covers 19 T cell receptor beta chains from one sample sequenced in a study of blood T cell repertoires in COVID-19. Produced via immunoSEQ multiplex PCR; TCRdb's table is partial and in-frame only. The data show approximately 200,000 clones, 80% to 90% seen once. The sequenced sample consisted of PBMCs or T cells enriched from blood (not recorded which). Every receptor here comes from a woman in her twenties or thirties who had been exposed to COVID-19.

The J gene is TRBJ2-7, the V gene TRBV5-1, with D unresolved. Per the germline V gene, CDR1 is SGHRS and CDR2 is YFSETQ. Trimming took 4 bases from V and 4 from J, leaving 21 bases between them. The CDR3 consists of 16 residues. DNA of the CDR3: TGCGCCAGCAGCAAACAACCAGGCGACGGATCTTACGAGCAGTACTTC. Its protein is CASSKQPGDGSYEQYF.

This chain links TRBV7-9 with TRBJ1-1; a weak D match, TRBD1 (5 bases). CDR3 size: 14 residues. The germline CDR1 and CDR2 sequences are SEHNR and FQNEAQ (reference sequence). The V and J ends lost 5 bases and 5 bases respectively, with 15 bases between them. In DNA, the CDR3 is TGTGCCAGCAGCGTGATAGGGGTGGAAACTGAAGCTTTCTTT. It is translated as CASSVIGVETEAFF.

This chain joins TRBV30 and TRBJ1-1; the D gene is possibly TRBD1 (6 bases). The length of the CDR3 is 16 residues. The germline CDR1 and CDR2 sequences are GTSNPN and SVGIG (reference sequence). V was shortened by 4 bases and J by 1 base, with 19 bases between the two germline ends. CDR3 sequence: CAWIPVGGRGNTEAFF. In DNA form, the CDR3 reads TGTGCCTGGATCCCGGTAGGGGGGAGGGGGAACACTGAAGCTTTCTTT.

This clone has a single count. V and J are TRBV4-1 and TRBJ2-7; possibly TRBD2 for D (5 bases). CDR1 and CDR2 from the germline V gene are MGHRA and YSYEKL. V lost 0 bases and J lost 1, with 10 bases in between. This CDR3 contains 15 residues. In DNA form, the CDR3 reads TGCGCCAGCAGCCAAGATGTCGGGGTATCCTACGAGCAGTACTTC. Translation: CASSQDVGVSYEQYF.

This clone was seen only a few times. This chain connects TRBV7-3 to TRBJ1-6; D is unresolved. The CDR3 is 13 residues long. The V gene's germline CDR1 is SGHTA and CDR2 FQGTGA. Between the trimmed V and J ends, which lost 5 bases and 14 bases, there was a span of 16 bases. The CDR3 region is CASSLNRGLTLHF. CDR3 DNA sequence: TGTGCCAGCAGCCTAAACCGAGGTTTGACCCTCCACTTT.

The V and J genes are TRBV13 and TRBJ1-4; D perhaps matches TRBD1 (5 bases). The CDR3 is made up of 16 amino acids. CDR1 is PRHDT and CDR2 is FYEKMQ in the germline V gene (reference sequence). V was clipped by 0 bases and J by 3 bases, with 11 bases between them. The CDR3 is CASSLGRGTANEKLFF. The CDR3 DNA sequence: TGTGCCAGCAGCTTAGGCCGGGGGACGGCTAATGAAAAACTGTTTTTT.

The chain employs TRBV10-3 and TRBJ2-1, with TRBD2 matching over 7 bases. The CDR3 loop spans 17 amino acids. The germline V gene encodes CDR1 ENHRY and CDR2 SYGVKD. Trimming cost V 2 bases and J 8 bases; bases outside gene matches: 15. The DNA of the CDR3 is TGTGCCATCAGTGAGGGCTTGGGGGAGGGCGTGGGGCATGAGCAGTTCTTC. It translates to CAISEGLGEGVGHEQFF.

This chain links TRBV7-9 with TRBJ1-4; no clear D gene. V dropped 4 bases and J dropped 6 bases, with 9 bases sitting between them. Germline V gives CDR1 SEHNR, CDR2 FQNEAQ (reference sequence). This CDR3 is 13 amino acids long. The CDR3 sequence is CASSSAGDEKLFF. CDR3 DNA sequence: TGTGCCAGCAGCTCCGCCGGGGATGAAAAACTGTTTTTT.

The chain has TRBV19 and TRBJ2-7; TRBD1 matches 9 bases. The CDR3 has 13 amino acids. In germline, CDR1 is LNHDA, CDR2 SQIVND (reference sequence). J was trimmed by 4 bases and V by 5 bases; bases with no gene match: 3. CDR3 region: CASSHRGPYEQYF. Here the CDR3 DNA reads TGTGCCAGTAGTCACAGGGGGCCTTACGAGCAGTACTTC.

The J gene is TRBJ1-2, the V gene TRBV18; 11 bases map to TRBD1. This CDR3 has 16 residues. From germline, CDR1 is KGHSH and CDR2 LQKENI. V gave up 3 bases and J gave up 3 bases; unmatched junction bases: 6. For the CDR3, the DNA is TGTGCCAGCTCACCCGGGACAGGGGGTGCCTACTATGGCTACACCTTC. This codes for CASSPGTGGAYYGYTF.

The chain uses TRBV30 and TRBJ1-5; 7 positions agree with TRBD1. V lost 2 bases and J lost 0; bases outside the gene matches: 4. This CDR3 contains 15 residues. Germline V gives CDR1 GTSNPN, CDR2 SVGIG (reference sequence). The CDR3 nucleotides read TGTGCCTGGAGTAGCTGGGACAGTAGCAATCAGCCCCAGCATTTT. Amino acids: CAWSSWDSSNQPQHF.

This clone was picked up one time. CDR3 DNA sequence: TGTGCCAGCAGCTCGACAGCCATGAACACTGAAGCTTTCTTT. Translating gives CASSSTAMNTEAFF. The chain is built from TRBV5-6 and TRBJ1-1; possible D gene TRBD1, 5 bases. Germline-derived CDR1 and CDR2 are SGHDT and YYEEEE. The CDR3 is made up of 14 amino acids. The ends were cut back, 3 bases at V and 0 bases at J, with 9 bases in the middle.

The rearrangement uses TRBV19 and TRBJ1-1; D ambiguous. The CDR3 is 13 residues long. Trimming cost V 5 bases and J 6 bases, with 13 bases left between them. Germline-derived CDR1 and CDR2 are LNHDA and SQIVND (reference sequence). The CDR3 DNA is TGTGCCAGTAGTCTCACGGTTTACGCTGAAGCTTTCTTT. This translates into CASSLTVYAEAFF.

The V and J genes are TRBV5-1 and TRBJ2-1, with D perhaps matching TRBD1 (5 bases). The ends were cut back, 0 bases at V and 0 bases at J, with 13 bases in the middle. Germline V lookup: CDR1 SGHRS, CDR2 YFSETQ. The CDR3 totals 17 residues. CDR3 region: CASSLGVTVSSYNEQFF. CDR3 coding DNA: TGCGCCAGCAGCTTGGGGGTGACAGTAAGCTCCTACAATGAGCAGTTCTTC.

This chain joins TRBV6-5 and TRBJ1-4, with D unresolved. The CDR3 extends over 14 amino acids. Trimming removed 7 bases from V and 0 bases from J, with 9 bases in between. Germline V lookup: CDR1 MNHEY, CDR2 SVGAGI. Here the CDR3 DNA reads TGTGCCAGCACCTACGGAGCAACTAATGAAAAACTGTTTTTT. Its translation is CASTYGATNEKLFF.

V usage is TRBV4-1 and J usage is TRBJ2-7; 7 positions agree with TRBD2. CDR1 MGHRA and CDR2 YSYEKL come from the germline V gene. The CDR3 has 18 residues. The ends lost 4 bases at V and 2 bases at J; junction bases unmatched: 17. For the CDR3, the DNA is TGCGCCAGCAGCCGAGACCAGCGGGTAGGGACTACAACCTACGAGCAGTACTTC. It yields the protein CASSRDQRVGTTTYEQYF.

V gene TRBV7-2 combines with J gene TRBJ1-1, with D maybe TRBD1 (5 bases). V lost 3 bases and J 1 base, leaving 9 bases between the germline ends. Looked up from germline, CDR1 is SGHTA and CDR2 is FQGNSA. This CDR3 is 14 amino acids long. DNA of the CDR3: TGTGCCAGCAGCTTGGACATATCGAACACTGAAGCTTTCTTT. Amino acids: CASSLDISNTEAFF.

The V call is TRBV6-1, the J call TRBJ1-6; 8 bases line up with TRBD1. Trimming at V came to 2 bases and at J to 11 bases, leaving 8 bases not matched to a gene. The CDR3 covers 15 residues. The germline V gene encodes CDR1 MNHNS and CDR2 SASEGT. CDR3: CASSERAGGRTPLHF. CDR3 coding DNA: TGTGCCAGCAGTGAAAGGGCAGGGGGCAGGACACCCCTCCACTTT.

The V call is TRBV2, the J call TRBJ2-3; D may be TRBD2 (5 bases). The ends were cut back, 4 bases at V and 0 bases at J, with 17 bases in the middle. The V gene's germline CDR1 is SNHLY and CDR2 FYNNEI. The CDR3 is made up of 17 amino acids. The CDR3 coding sequence is TGTGCCAGCAGTGGTATGGACTCCCTAAAGAGCACAGATACGCAGTATTTT. Its translation: CASSGMDSLKSTDTQYF.